This entry lists 20 T cell receptor beta chains sequenced from one sample in a study of beta chain features in type 1 diabetes. Whole-study findings and limits: TCRB CDR3s were moderately but significantly shorter in Type 1 diabetes patients in all four CD4+ subsets.

No antigen is known for these receptors. Isolated RNA was reverse transcribed in full, so expressed TCRB transcripts were sequenced. The data were produced by immunoSEQ multiplex PCR, yet TCRdb's version contains in-frame clones alone and is incomplete. The sample carries about 130,000 clones, 9% recorded once. Sequencing was performed on central memory CD4+ T cells from blood. These receptors were collected from a man younger than 45 with type 1 diabetes.

This clone was recorded a few times. The CDR3, as DNA: TGTGCCAGCAGCGTAACCGGGTCCAAAAACATTCAGTACTTC. This translates into CASSVTGSKNIQYF. The gene calls are TRBV9 and TRBJ2-4; no reliable D call. The germline V gene has CDR1 SGDLS and CDR2 YYNGEE. V was trimmed by 1 base and J by 2 bases, leaving 7 bases between them. The CDR3 covers 14 residues.

The CDR3 DNA is TGCGCCAGCAGTCGCGGAGACTGGACAGGGAGTCGTGTAGCAGATACGCAGTATTTT. Encoded protein: CASSRGDWTGSRVADTQYF. The chain is built from TRBV23-1 and TRBJ2-3; 8 positions match TRBD1. TRBV23-1 is an open reading frame, and its role is uncertain. The CDR3 spans 19 residues. V dropped 4 bases and J dropped 4; count of bases not matched to a gene: 19.

J is TRBJ2-5 and V is TRBV9, with 8 bases that match TRBD1. Germline CDR1 reads SGDLS; CDR2 reads YYNGEE. This CDR3 has 15 amino acids. V lost 1 base, J lost 5 bases, and 7 bases stayed unmatched. The CDR3: CASSVSDREGETQYF. DNA of the CDR3: TGTGCCAGCAGCGTATCGGACAGGGAAGGGGAGACCCAGTACTTC.

This clone was observed a handful of times. The chain uses TRBV5-1 and TRBJ2-3; the match to TRBD2 covers 8 bases. Trimming cost V 5 bases and J 4 bases; bases outside gene matches: 9. CDR1 SGHRS and CDR2 YFSETQ come from the germline V gene. The CDR3 spans 15 residues. The CDR3 protein is CASRTGTSAADTQYF. The CDR3 DNA sequence: TGCGCCAGCAGGACCGGGACTAGTGCGGCAGATACGCAGTATTTT.

The chain combines TRBV7-2 with TRBJ2-3; unclear D gene. The CDR3 runs 13 residues. The germline V gene has CDR1 SGHTA and CDR2 FQGNSA. With 3 bases removed from V and 2 bases from J, the gap between germline ends came to 6 bases. The CDR3 protein is CASSLGYTDTQYF. CDR3 coding DNA: TGTGCCAGCAGCTTGGGCTACACAGATACGCAGTATTTT.

This clone was picked up a small number of times. CDR3 loop: CASCPDRALSGNQPQHF. CDR3 DNA: TGTGCCAGTTGTCCGGACAGGGCGTTATCTGGCAATCAGCCCCAGCATTTT. The rearrangement links TRBV19 to TRBJ1-5; TRBD1 matches 8 bases. The V gene end was trimmed by 8 bases and the J gene end by 2 bases; junction bases not matched to a gene: 14. Germline V lookup: CDR1 LNHDA, CDR2 SQIVND (reference sequence). The CDR3 contains 17 residues.

This clone appeared a few times. The V call is TRBV30, the J call TRBJ2-2; no clear D. In germline, CDR1 is GTSNPN, CDR2 SVGIG (reference sequence). V gave up 5 bases and J gave up 2 bases, with 12 bases separating them. CDR3 size: 14 residues. CDR3 in DNA: TGTGCCTGGGAGTTGAGGCGAAACACCGGGGAGCTGTTTTTT. Amino acid sequence: CAWELRRNTGELFF. Full variable domain (remainder filled in from reference TRBV30 and TRBJ2-2): SQTIHQWPATLVQPVGSPLSLECTVEGTSNPNLYWYRQAAGRGLQLLFYSVGIGQISSEVPQNLSASRPQDRQFILSSKKLLLSDSGFYLCAWELRRNTGELFFGEGSRLTVL.

This clone has just one count. The genes are TRBV7-2 and TRBJ2-1; TRBD1 matches at 7 bases. In germline, CDR1 is SGHTA, CDR2 FQGNSA. The V gene end was trimmed by 5 bases and the J gene end by 6 bases; junction bases not matched to a gene: 4. This CDR3 contains 13 residues. The CDR3 DNA sequence: TGTGCCAGCAGCCCTGACAGGGTCAATGAGCAGTTCTTC. Translation gives CASSPDRVNEQFF.

This clone was counted only a few times. The chain joins TRBV2 to TRBJ2-1; 8 bases line up with TRBD1. V was clipped by 6 bases and J by 5 bases; unmatched bases: 9. Germline values: CDR1 SNHLY, CDR2 FYNNEI. The CDR3 runs to 15 residues. This CDR3 reads CASRLDRGRDNEQFF. The DNA for the CDR3 is TGTGCCAGCAGGCTAGACAGGGGACGGGACAATGAGCAGTTCTTC. Together with reference TRBV2 and TRBJ2-1, the CDR3 gives the full variable domain: EPEVTQTPSHQVTQMGQEVILRCVPISNHLYFYWYRQILGQKVEFLVSFYNNEISEKSEIFDDQFSVERPDGSNFTLKIRSTKLEDSAMYFCASRLDRGRDNEQFFGPGTRLTVL.

This chain links TRBV11-3 with TRBJ1-5, with 9 bases aligning to TRBD1. Germline lookup yields CDR1 SGHNT and CDR2 YENEEA. V lost 4 bases and J lost 5; bases outside the gene matches: 6. This CDR3 contains 15 residues. The CDR3 bases are TGTGCCAGCAGCTGGTCGGGACAGGGCGATCAGCCCCAGCATTTT. Translation gives CASSWSGQGDQPQHF. The whole variable domain, filled in from reference TRBV11-3 and TRBJ1-5, reads EAGVVQSPRYKIIEKKQPVAFWCNPISGHNTLYWYLQNLGQGPELLIRYENEEAVDDSQLPKDRFSAERLKGVDSTLKIQPAELGDSAVYLCASSWSGQGDQPQHFGDGTRLSIL.

This clone was recorded a few times. V usage is TRBV4-3 and J usage is TRBJ2-7; D not resolved. V was trimmed by 0 bases and J by 4 bases, leaving 13 bases between them. The length of the CDR3 is 15 residues. The germline V gene encodes CDR1 LGHNA and CDR2 YSLEER. CDR3 sequence reads: CASSQDPSGDYEQYF. The CDR3, as DNA: TGCGCCAGCAGCCAAGACCCTAGTGGCGATTACGAGCAGTACTTC.

This clone was observed a few times. The V call is TRBV5-4, the J call TRBJ1-1, with D possibly matching TRBD1 (6 bases). V lost 4 bases and J lost 0, with 16 bases in between. This CDR3 has 16 amino acids. Germline loops: CDR1 SGHNT, CDR2 YYREEE (reference sequence). The CDR3 DNA is TGTGCCAGCAGCCCGACCCCGGACAGCATGAACACTGAAGCTTTCTTT. It encodes CASSPTPDSMNTEAFF.

CDR3 sequence (DNA): TGTGCCAGCAGCATGGACAATTCAGATACGCAGTATTTT. Residues: CASSMDNSDTQYF. This rearrangement joins TRBV6-5 to TRBJ2-3; tentatively, D is TRBD1 (5 bases). The CDR3 length is 13 residues. V dropped 6 bases and J dropped 4 bases, with 11 bases sitting between them. The germline gives CDR1 MNHEY, CDR2 SVGAGI.

The chain couples TRBV7-9 to TRBJ1-5; weak D call: TRBD1 (5 bases). The CDR3 has 15 amino acids. V was trimmed by 3 bases and J by 3 bases, leaving 12 bases between them. Germline V gene sequence: CDR1 SEHNR, CDR2 FQNEAQ (reference sequence). The CDR3, as DNA: TGTGCCAGCAGCTTCTACTCGGGGGTCAATCAGCCCCAGCATTTT. This gives the protein CASSFYSGVNQPQHF.

Notes on this clone: Germline is not matched at one junction end, which may reflect a read error. The V call is TRBV7-3, the J call TRBJ2-1, with 7 positions matching TRBD2. The CDR3 consists of 14 residues. CDR1 is SGHTA, CDR2 FQGTGA, per germline. The CDR3 protein is CASSITGGHNEQFF. The CDR3 nucleotides read TGTGCCAGCAGCATAACGGGGGGTCACAATGAGCAGTTCTTC.

The chain combines TRBV5-1 with TRBJ2-1; unclear D gene. V was cut by 0 bases and J by 8 bases, with 12 bases left in between. CDR1 is SGHRS and CDR2 is YFSETQ in the germline V gene. The CDR3 covers 14 residues. CDR3 region: CASSLAGSAYEQFF. The CDR3 DNA reads as TGCGCCAGCAGCTTGGCCGGGTCAGCATATGAGCAGTTCTTC.

This clone was detected a few times. V and J are TRBV28 and TRBJ1-2; TRBD1 is a possible D gene (6 bases). Trimming removed 10 bases at V and 1 base at J, with 13 bases between. Germline V lookup: CDR1 MDHEN, CDR2 SYDVKM. The CDR3 contains 13 residues. CDR3 amino acids: CATFRTDNYGYTF. The CDR3 DNA sequence: TGTGCCACCTTCAGGACAGATAACTATGGCTACACCTTC.

The rearrangement uses TRBV5-1 and TRBJ2-1, with 7 bases lining up with TRBD1. The junction had 12 bases not matched to a gene; V was cut back by 0 bases and J by 6 bases. This CDR3 is 17 amino acids long. CDR1 SGHRS and CDR2 YFSETQ come from the germline V gene. CDR3 loop: CASSLEGQPRSGNEQFF. The CDR3 DNA reads as TGCGCCAGCAGCTTGGAGGGACAGCCAAGAAGTGGCAATGAGCAGTTCTTC.

The rearrangement joins TRBV9 to TRBJ1-6; D is possibly TRBD1 (5 bases). The CDR3 runs 14 residues. V was clipped by 2 bases and J by 10 bases, with 13 bases between them. From germline, CDR1 is SGDLS and CDR2 YYNGEE. The CDR3 is CASSVNTGGSPLHF. The CDR3 bases are TGTGCCAGCAGCGTTAATACAGGAGGGTCACCCCTCCACTTT.

The chain recombines TRBV5-1 with TRBJ2-3, with D unclear. Germline assignment: CDR1 SGHRS and CDR2 YFSETQ. The CDR3 has 14 amino acids. The ends were cut back, 2 bases at V and 1 base at J, with 8 bases in the middle. In DNA, the CDR3 is TGCGCCAGCAGCTTCGCCCCAGGCACAGATACGCAGTATTTT. Translated, it gives CASSFAPGTDTQYF.